This T cell receptor beta chain derives from a study of cytomegalovirus exposure and HLA in healthy donors. Study observations and caveats: Previously analyzed data showed that most TCR beta V segments were productive at a frequency of about 87% or about 30%.

Donors had nominal health at sampling but likely had unrecorded immune exposures. After removal of 0 bases from V and 8 bases from J, the junction contained 5 bases not matched to a gene. The germline gives CDR1 MRHNA, CDR2 SNTAGT. CDR3 length equals 14 residues. Note on this clone: Its matching antigen is unknown.

In the PCR, 60 Vbeta and 13 Jbeta primers were used. The table came from immunoSEQ multiplex PCR; TCRdb's copy has only in-frame clones and leaves some out. The repertoire holds under 200,000 clones, with approximately 70% as singletons. This TCR was recovered from a woman younger than 45 in good health and CMV-seronegative. V usage is TRBV6-4 and J usage is TRBJ1-2; 8 nucleotides line up with TRBD1. The sample comprised PBMCs. This chain's CDR3 is CASSDSWTGIGYTF. The DNA for the CDR3 is TGTGCCAGCAGTGACTCGTGGACAGGGATCGGCTACACCTTC.